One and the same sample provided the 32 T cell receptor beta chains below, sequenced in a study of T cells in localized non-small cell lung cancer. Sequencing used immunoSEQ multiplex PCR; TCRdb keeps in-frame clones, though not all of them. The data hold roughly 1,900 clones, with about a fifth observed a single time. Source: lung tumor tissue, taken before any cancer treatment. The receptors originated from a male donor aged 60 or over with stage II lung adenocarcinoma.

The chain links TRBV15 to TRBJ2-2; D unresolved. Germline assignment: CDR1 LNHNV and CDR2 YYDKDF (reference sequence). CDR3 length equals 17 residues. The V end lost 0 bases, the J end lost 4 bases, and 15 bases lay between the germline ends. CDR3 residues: CATSREVVTESTGELFF. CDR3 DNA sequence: TGTGCCACCAGCAGAGAGGTCGTGACGGAAAGCACCGGGGAGCTGTTTTTT.

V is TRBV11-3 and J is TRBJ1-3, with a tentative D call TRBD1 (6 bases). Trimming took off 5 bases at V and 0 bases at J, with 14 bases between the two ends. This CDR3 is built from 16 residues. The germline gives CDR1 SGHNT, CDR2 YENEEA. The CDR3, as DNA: TGTGCCAGCAGCCTGGCAGCAGGGGTCTCTGGAAACACCATATATTTT. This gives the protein CASSLAAGVSGNTIYF.

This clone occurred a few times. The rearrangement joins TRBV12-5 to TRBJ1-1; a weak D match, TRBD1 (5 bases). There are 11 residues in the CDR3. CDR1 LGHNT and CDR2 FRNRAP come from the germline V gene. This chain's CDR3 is CATYGGAEAFF. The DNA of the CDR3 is TGTGCCACCTACGGGGGGGCTGAAGCTTTCTTT.

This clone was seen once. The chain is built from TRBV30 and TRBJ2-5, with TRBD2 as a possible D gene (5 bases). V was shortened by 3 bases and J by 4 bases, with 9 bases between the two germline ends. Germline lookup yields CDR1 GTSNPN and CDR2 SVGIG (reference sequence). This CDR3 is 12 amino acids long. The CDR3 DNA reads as TGTGCCTGGAGGGAAGCGGTAGAGACCCAGTACTTC. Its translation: CAWREAVETQYF.

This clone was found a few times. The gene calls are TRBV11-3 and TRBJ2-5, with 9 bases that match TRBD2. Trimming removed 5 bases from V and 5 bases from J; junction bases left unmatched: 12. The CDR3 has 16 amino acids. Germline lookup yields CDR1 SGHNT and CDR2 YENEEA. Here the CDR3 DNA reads TGTGCCAGCAGCCCCCAGGCTAGCGGGGAGACGGAGACCCAGTACTTC. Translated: CASSPQASGETETQYF.

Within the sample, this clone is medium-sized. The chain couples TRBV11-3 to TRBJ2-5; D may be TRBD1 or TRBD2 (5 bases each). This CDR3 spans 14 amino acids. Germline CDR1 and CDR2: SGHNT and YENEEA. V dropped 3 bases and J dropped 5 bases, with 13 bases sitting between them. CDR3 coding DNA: TGTGCCAGCAGCTTGGCGTTAGGGGAGGAGACCCAGTACTTC. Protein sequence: CASSLALGEETQYF.

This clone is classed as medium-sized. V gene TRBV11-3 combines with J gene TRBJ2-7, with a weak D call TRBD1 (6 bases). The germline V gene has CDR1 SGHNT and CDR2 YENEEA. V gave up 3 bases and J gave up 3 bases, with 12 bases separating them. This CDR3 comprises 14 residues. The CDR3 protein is CASSLWAGDYEQYF. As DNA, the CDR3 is TGTGCCAGCAGCTTGTGGGCAGGGGACTACGAGCAGTACTTC.

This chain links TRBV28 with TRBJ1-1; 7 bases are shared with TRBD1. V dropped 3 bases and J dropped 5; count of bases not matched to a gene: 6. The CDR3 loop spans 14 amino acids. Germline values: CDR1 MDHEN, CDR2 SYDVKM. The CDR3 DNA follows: TGTGCCAGCAGTTTGGGCCACAGGGGAACTGAAGCTTTCTTT. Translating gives CASSLGHRGTEAFF. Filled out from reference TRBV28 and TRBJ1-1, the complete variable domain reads DVKVTQSSRYLVKRTGEKVFLECVQDMDHENMFWYRQDPGLGLRLIYFSYDVKMKEKGDIPEGYSVSREKKERFSLILESASTNQTSMYLCASSLGHRGTEAFFGQGTRLTVV.

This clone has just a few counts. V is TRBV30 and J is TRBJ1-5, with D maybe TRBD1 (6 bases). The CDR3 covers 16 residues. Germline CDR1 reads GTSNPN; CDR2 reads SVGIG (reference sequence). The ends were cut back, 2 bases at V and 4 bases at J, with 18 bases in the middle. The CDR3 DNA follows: TGTGCCTGGAGTTGGGGGCGGGGCGGGAAGAATCAGCCCCAGCATTTT. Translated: CAWSWGRGGKNQPQHF.

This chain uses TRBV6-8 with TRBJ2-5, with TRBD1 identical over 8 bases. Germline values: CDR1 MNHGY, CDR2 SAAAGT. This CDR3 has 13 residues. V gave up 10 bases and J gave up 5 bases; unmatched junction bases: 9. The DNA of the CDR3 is TGTGCCATCGCGGGACAGGCTGGGGAGACCCAGTACTTC. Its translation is CAIAGQAGETQYF.

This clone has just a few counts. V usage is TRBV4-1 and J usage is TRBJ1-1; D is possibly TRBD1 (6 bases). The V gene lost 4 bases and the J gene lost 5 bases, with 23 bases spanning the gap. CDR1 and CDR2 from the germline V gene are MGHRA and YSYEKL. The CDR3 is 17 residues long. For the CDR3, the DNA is TGCGCCAGCAGCCGAACACCTAGGGGGGGCAGAGGGACTGAAGCTTTCTTT. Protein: CASSRTPRGGRGTEAFF.

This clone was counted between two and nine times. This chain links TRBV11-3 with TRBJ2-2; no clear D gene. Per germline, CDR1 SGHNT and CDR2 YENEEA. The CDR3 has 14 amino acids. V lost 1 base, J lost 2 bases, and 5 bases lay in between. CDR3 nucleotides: TGTGCCAGCAGCTTAGGGAGCAACACCGGGGAGCTGTTTTTT. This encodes CASSLGSNTGELFF.

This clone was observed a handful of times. The CDR3: CASSLGGGLTDTQYF. As DNA, the CDR3 is TGCGCCAGCAGCTTGGGGGGCGGCCTCACAGATACGCAGTATTTT. V gene TRBV5-1 combines with J gene TRBJ2-3, with D perhaps matching TRBD1 (5 bases). Per the germline V gene, CDR1 is SGHRS and CDR2 is YFSETQ. The CDR3 is made up of 15 amino acids. The V and J ends lost 0 bases and 2 bases respectively, with 10 bases between them.

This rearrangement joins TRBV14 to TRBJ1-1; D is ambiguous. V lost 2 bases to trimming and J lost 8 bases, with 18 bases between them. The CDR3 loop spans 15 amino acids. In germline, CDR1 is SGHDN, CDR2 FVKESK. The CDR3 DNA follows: TGTGCCAGCAGCCAAAGAAGCTCAGCTCAGGCGGAAGCTTTCTTT. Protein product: CASSQRSSAQAEAFF. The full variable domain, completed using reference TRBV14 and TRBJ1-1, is EAGVTQFPSHSVIEKGQTVTLRCDPISGHDNLYWYRRVMGKEIKFLLHFVKESKQDESGMPNNRFLAERTGGTYSTLKVQPAELEDSGVYFCASSQRSSAQAEAFFGQGTRLTVV.

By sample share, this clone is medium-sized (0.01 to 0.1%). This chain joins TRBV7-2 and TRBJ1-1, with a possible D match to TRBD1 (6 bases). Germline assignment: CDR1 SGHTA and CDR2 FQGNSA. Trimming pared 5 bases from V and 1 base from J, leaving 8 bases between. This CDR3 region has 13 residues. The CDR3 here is CASSLGQNTEAFF. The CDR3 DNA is TGTGCCAGCAGCCTGGGACAGAACACTGAAGCTTTCTTT.

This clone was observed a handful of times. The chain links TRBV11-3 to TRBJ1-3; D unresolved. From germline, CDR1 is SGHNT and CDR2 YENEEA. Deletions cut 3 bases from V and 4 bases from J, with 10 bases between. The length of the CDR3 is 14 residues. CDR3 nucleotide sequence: TGTGCCAGCAGCTTGGAGGGATTCGGAAACACCATATATTTT. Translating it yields CASSLEGFGNTIYF.

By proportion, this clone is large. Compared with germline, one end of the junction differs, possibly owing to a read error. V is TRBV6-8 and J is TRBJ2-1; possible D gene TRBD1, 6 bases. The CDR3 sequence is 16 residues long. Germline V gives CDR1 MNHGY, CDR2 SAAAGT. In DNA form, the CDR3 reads TGTGCCAGCAGAGGCACAGGGTTGGGCTCCAACAATGAGCAGTTCTTC. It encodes CASRGTGLGSNNEQFF.

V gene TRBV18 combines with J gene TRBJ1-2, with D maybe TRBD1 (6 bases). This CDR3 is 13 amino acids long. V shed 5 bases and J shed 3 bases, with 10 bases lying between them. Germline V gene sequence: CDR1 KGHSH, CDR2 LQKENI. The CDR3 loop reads CASSEGGDYGYTF. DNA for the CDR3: TGTGCCAGCTCAGAGGGGGGCGACTATGGCTACACCTTC.

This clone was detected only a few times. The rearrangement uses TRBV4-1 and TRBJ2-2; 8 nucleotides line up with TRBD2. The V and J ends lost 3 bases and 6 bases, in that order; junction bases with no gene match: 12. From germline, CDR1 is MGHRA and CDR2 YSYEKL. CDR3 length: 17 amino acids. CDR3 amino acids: CASSQATIAGGAGELFF. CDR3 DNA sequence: TGCGCCAGCAGCCAGGCGACTATCGCGGGAGGTGCCGGGGAGCTGTTTTTT.

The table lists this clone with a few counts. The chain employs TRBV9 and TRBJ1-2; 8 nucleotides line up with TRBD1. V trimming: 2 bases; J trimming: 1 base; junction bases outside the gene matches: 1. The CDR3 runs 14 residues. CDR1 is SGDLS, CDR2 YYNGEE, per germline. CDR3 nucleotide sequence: TGTGCCAGCAGCGTGGGACAGGTTAACTATGGCTACACCTTC. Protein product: CASSVGQVNYGYTF.

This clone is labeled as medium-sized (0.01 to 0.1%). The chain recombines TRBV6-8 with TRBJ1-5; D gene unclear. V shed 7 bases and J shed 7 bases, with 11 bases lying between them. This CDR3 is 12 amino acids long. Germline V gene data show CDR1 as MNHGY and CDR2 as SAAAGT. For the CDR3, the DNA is TGTGCCAGCAATGGGTTGGGGCAGCCCCAGCATTTT. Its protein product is CASNGLGQPQHF.

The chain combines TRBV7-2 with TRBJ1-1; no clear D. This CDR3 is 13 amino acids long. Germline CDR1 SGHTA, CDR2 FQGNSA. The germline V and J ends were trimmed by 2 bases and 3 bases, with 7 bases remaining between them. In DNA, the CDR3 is TGTGCCAGCAGCTTACAAGGTTACACTGAAGCTTTCTTT. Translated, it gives CASSLQGYTEAFF.

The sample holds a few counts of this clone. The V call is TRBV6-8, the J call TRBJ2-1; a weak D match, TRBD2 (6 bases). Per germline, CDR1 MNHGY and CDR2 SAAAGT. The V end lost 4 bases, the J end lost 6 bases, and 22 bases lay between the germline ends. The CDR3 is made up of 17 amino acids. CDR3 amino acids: CASSSPRGGIPGNEQFF. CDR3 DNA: TGTGCCAGCAGTTCCCCGAGGGGCGGGATTCCGGGCAATGAGCAGTTCTTC.

The CDR3 is CASSETRASNQPQHF. In nucleotides, the CDR3 is TGTGCCAGCAGTGAGACTCGGGCTAGCAATCAGCCCCAGCATTTT. V gene TRBV9 combines with J gene TRBJ1-5; no firm D call. Germline V lookup: CDR1 SGDLS, CDR2 YYNGEE. Trimming took 5 bases from V and 0 from J, leaving 12 bases between them. The CDR3 loop spans 15 amino acids. The variable domain in full, with the rest retrieved from reference TRBV9 and TRBJ1-5, is DSGVTQTPKHLITATGQRVTLRCSPRSGDLSVYWYQQSLDQGLQFLIQYYNGEERAKGNILERFSAQQFPDLHSELNLSSLELGDSALYFCASSETRASNQPQHFGDGTRLSIL.

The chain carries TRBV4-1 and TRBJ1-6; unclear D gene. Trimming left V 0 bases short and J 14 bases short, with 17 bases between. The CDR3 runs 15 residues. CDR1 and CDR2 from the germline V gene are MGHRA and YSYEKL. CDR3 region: CASSQEFPSGRTLHF. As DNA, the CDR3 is TGCGCCAGCAGCCAAGAATTCCCGAGCGGAAGGACCCTCCACTTT.

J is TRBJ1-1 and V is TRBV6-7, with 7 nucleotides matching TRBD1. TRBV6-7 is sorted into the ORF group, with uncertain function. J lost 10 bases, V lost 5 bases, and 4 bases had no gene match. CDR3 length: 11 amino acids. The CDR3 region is CASSGDSRAFF. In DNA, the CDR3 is TGTGCCAGCAGTGGGGACAGTCGAGCTTTCTTT.

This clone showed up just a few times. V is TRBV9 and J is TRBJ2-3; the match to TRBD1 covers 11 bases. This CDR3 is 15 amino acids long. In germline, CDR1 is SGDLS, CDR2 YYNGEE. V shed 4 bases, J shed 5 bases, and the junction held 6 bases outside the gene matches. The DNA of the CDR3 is TGTGCCAGCAGCCCACGGACAGGGGGCAAAGATACGCAGTATTTT. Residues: CASSPRTGGKDTQYF.

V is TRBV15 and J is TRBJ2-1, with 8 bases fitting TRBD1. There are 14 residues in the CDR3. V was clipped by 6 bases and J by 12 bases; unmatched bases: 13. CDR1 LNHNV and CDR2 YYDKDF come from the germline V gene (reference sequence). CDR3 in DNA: TGTGCCACCAGGACCCCGGGACAGGCCCCCCGGCAGTTCTTC. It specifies CATRTPGQAPRQFF.

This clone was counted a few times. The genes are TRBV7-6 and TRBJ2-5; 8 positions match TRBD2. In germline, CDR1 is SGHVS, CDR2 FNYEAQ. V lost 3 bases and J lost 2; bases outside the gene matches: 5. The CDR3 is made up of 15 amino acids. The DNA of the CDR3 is TGTGCCAGCAGCTTTCGCGGGGGGCCGCAAGAGACCCAGTACTTC. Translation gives CASSFRGGPQETQYF.

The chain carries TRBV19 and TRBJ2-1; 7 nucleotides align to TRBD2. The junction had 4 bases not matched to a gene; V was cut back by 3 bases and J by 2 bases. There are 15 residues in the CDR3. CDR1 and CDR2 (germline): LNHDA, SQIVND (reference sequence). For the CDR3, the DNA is TGTGCCAGTAGTATGAGGCTAGCGGCCTACAATGAGCAGTTCTTC. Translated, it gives CASSMRLAAYNEQFF.

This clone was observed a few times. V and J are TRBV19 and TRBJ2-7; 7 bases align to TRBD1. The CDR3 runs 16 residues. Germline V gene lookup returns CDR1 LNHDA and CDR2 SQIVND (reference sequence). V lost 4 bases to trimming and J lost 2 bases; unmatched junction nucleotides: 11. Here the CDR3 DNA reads TGTGCCAGTAGTAAACGTACAGGGGTGGATCCCTACGAGCAGTACTTC. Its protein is CASSKRTGVDPYEQYF.

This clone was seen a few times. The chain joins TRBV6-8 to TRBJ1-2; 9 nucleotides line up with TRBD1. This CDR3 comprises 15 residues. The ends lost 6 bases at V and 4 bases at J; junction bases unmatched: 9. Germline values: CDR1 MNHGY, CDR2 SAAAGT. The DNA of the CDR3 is TGTGCCAGCAGATCCACAGGGGGCGCCGGCTATGGCTACACCTTC. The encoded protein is CASRSTGGAGYGYTF.